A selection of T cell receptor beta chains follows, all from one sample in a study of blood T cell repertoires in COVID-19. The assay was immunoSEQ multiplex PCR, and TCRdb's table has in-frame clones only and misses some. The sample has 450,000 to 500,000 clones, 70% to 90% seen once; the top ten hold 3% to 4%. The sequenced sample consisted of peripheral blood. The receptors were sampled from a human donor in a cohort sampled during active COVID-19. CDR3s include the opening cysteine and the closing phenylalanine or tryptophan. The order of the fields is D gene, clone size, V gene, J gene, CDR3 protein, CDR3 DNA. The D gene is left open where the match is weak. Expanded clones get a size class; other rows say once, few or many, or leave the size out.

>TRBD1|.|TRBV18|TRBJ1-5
CASSNGDSLPQHF
TGTGCCAGCTCAAACGGGGACAGCCTGCCCCAGCATTTT
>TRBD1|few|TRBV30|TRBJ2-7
CAWSATDRSVQYF
TGTGCCTGGAGTGCAACGGACAGGTCTGTACAGTACTTC
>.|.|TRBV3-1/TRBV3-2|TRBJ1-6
CASSQTVSPPLHF
TGTGCCAGCAGCCAGACAGTCTCGCCACCCCTCCACTTT
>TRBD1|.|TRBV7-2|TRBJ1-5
CASSPIGGRFSNQPQHF
TGTGCCAGCAGCCCGATAGGGGGCAGGTTTAGCAATCAGCCCCAGCATTTT
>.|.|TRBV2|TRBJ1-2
CAHSQGRYGYTF
TGTGCCCACTCACAGGGCCGCTATGGCTACACCTTC
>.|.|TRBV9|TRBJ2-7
CASSVDPTSYEQYF
TGTGCCAGCAGCGTAGATCCAACATCCTACGAGCAGTACTTC
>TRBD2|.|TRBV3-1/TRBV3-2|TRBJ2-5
CASSPAGAPETQYF
TGTGCCAGCAGCCCCGCGGGAGCTCCAGAGACCCAGTACTTC
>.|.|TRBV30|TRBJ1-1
CAWSHIAGNTEAFF
TGTGCCTGGAGTCATATTGCAGGGAACACTGAAGCTTTCTTT
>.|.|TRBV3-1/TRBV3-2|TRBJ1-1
CASSWGDLTEAFF
TGTGCCAGCAGCTGGGGGGATCTCACTGAAGCTTTCTTT
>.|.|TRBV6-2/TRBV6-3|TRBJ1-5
CASSYVESNQPQHF
TGTGCCAGCAGTTACGTAGAGTCCAATCAGCCCCAGCATTTT
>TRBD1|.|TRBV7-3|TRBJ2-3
CASSRDRGHPDTQYF
TGTGCCAGCAGCCGGGACAGGGGGCATCCGGATACGCAGTATTTT
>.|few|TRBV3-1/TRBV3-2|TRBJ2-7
CASSPYLGADYEQYF
TGTGCCAGCAGCCCTTACTTGGGGGCCGATTACGAGCAGTACTTC
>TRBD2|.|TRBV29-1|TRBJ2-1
CSVRRERYNEQFF
TGCAGCGTTAGGCGGGAGAGATACAATGAGCAGTTCTTC
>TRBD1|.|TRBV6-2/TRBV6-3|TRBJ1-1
CASSSRTGPVGTEAFF
TGTGCCAGCAGTTCCAGGACAGGGCCGGTTGGCACTGAAGCTTTCTTT
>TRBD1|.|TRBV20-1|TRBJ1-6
CSASGQGADTSSPLHF
TGCAGTGCTAGTGGGCAGGGGGCGGATACGAGTTCACCCCTCCACTTT
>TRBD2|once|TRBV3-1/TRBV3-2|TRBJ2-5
CASTNFLSGRHQETQYF
TGTGCCAGCACCAACTTTCTCAGCGGGAGGCACCAAGAGACCCAGTACTTC
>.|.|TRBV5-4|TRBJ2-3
CASSLEQGWEDTQYF
TGTGCCAGCAGCTTGGAGCAGGGATGGGAAGATACGCAGTATTTT
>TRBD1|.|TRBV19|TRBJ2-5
CASSKNPGQEIETQYF
TGTGCCAGTAGCAAGAACCCGGGACAGGAGATAGAGACCCAGTACTTC
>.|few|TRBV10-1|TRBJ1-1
CASSDAGGPNTEAFF
TGCGCCAGCAGTGACGCCGGGGGACCGAACACTGAAGCTTTCTTT
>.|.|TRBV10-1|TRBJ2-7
CASSDPPTYEQYF
TGCGCCAGCAGTGACCCCCCTACGTACGAGCAGTACTTC
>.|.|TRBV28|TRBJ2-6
CASSHRTGANVLTF
TGTGCCAGCAGCCACAGAACTGGGGCCAACGTCCTGACTTTC
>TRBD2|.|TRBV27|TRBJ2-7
CASSSGGRSYEQYF
TGTGCCAGCAGTTCGGGCGGGAGAAGTTACGAGCAGTACTTC
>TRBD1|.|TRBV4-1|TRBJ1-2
CASSQDQGTGSYYGYTF
TGCGCCAGCAGCCAAGATCAAGGGACAGGGAGCTACTATGGCTACACCTTC
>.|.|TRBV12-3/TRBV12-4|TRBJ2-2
CASSPLNTGELFF
TGTGCCAGCAGTCCCCTCAACACCGGGGAGCTGTTTTTT
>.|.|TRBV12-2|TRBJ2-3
CASRPGLAVTYADTQYF
TGTGCAAGTCGCCCGGGACTAGCGGTGACTTATGCAGATACGCAGTATTTT
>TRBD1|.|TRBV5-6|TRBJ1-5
CASSSRGRNQPQHF
TGTGCCAGCAGCTCCAGGGGGCGCAATCAGCCCCAGCATTTT
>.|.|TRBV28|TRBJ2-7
CASSFLGLQLGDEQYF
TGTGCCAGCAGTTTCTTGGGACTCCAATTGGGCGACGAGCAGTACTTC
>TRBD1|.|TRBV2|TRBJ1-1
CASSDGTGRTEAFF
TGTGCCAGCAGTGACGGGACAGGGAGAACTGAAGCTTTCTTT
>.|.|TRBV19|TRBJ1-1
CASSKQGSPLNTEAFF
TGTGCCAGTAGTAAACAGGGAAGTCCCTTGAACACTGAAGCTTTCTTT
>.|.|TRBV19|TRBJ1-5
CASSNRQKGSNQPQHF
TGTGCCAGTAGTAACCGACAGAAGGGGAGCAATCAGCCCCAGCATTTT
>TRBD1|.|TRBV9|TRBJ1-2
CASSLGQGASYGYTF
TGTGCCAGCAGCCTGGGACAGGGGGCCTCCTATGGCTACACCTTC
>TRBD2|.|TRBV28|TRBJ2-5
CASRTWGGAGGQGFQETQYF
TGTGCCAGCAGGACTTGGGGGGGAGCGGGAGGCCAGGGATTTCAAGAGACCCAGTACTTC
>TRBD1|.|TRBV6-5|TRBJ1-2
CASSNPGTGDYGYTF
TGTGCCAGCAGTAATCCGGGGACAGGGGACTATGGCTACACCTTC
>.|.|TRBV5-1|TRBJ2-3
CASSSTTNTQYF
TGCGCCAGCAGCTCCACCACAAATACGCAGTATTTT